This T cell receptor beta chain was recovered during a study of blood T cell repertoires in COVID-19. In the study overall: Acute and convalescent COVID-19 specimens originated in the United States, Italy and Spain. In each case, the material was cDNA or gDNA derived from T cells, B-cell-depleted T cells, or PBMCs.

The CDR3 spans 14 residues. Trimming cost V 3 bases and J 5 bases, with 15 bases left between them. Per germline, CDR1 SGDLS and CDR2 YYNGEE. Original analysis: Reference gene primer amplification in the assay estimated nucleated cell counts. The data were produced by immunoSEQ multiplex PCR, yet TCRdb's version contains in-frame clones alone and is incomplete. The V and J calls and clone size were taken over from that table, and D and trimming were inferred from the DNA. The table lists around 200,000 clones, about 86% of them singletons. The receptor comes from a man aged 60-69 years who had recovered from COVID-19. Sequencing input: peripheral blood. The rearrangement uses TRBV9 and TRBJ2-7, with D possibly matching TRBD2 (6 bases). In DNA, the CDR3 is TGTGCCAGCAGCGCAACGGGAGCTCCCCACGAGCAGTACTTC. Translation gives CASSATGAPHEQYF. The whole variable domain, remainder taken from reference TRBV9 and TRBJ2-7, is DSGVTQTPKHLITATGQRVTLRCSPRSGDLSVYWYQQSLDQGLQFLIQYYNGEERAKGNILERFSAQQFPDLHSELNLSSLELGDSALYFCASSATGAPHEQYFGPGTRLTVT.